One sample yielded the 3 T cell receptor beta chains listed below, sequenced in a study of T cell changes during pregnancy in multiple sclerosis. The assay was immunoSEQ multiplex PCR, and TCRdb's table has in-frame clones only and misses some. The data contain some 40,000 clones, about nine tenths of them singletons. Sample: CD8+ T cells from peripheral blood mononuclear cells, taken before pregnancy. These receptors were collected from a female donor with multiple sclerosis, enrolled in a pregnancy study.

The CDR3, as DNA: TGTGCCAGCAGTGAGCCAGGAAACTATGGCTACACCTTC. Residues: CASSEPGNYGYTF. The chain combines TRBV6-5 with TRBJ1-2, with D hard to call. CDR1 is MNHEY, CDR2 SVGAGI, per germline. V gave up 5 bases and J gave up 2 bases, with 9 bases separating them. CDR3 length: 13 residues.

The chain has TRBV6-5 and TRBJ2-7; 7 nucleotides agree with TRBD1. The V gene's germline CDR1 is MNHEY and CDR2 SVGAGI. V was pared by 4 bases and J by 5 bases, with 11 bases of the junction left unmatched. The CDR3 loop spans 15 amino acids. Here the CDR3 DNA reads TGTGCCAGCAGTTCTTCAGGGGGAATGGGTAACGAGCAGTACTTC. Translating it yields CASSSSGGMGNEQYF.

The rearrangement links TRBV7-9 to TRBJ1-2; 12 bases agree with TRBD1. The CDR3 length is 15 residues. Germline values: CDR1 SEHNR, CDR2 FQNEAQ (reference sequence). With 8 bases clipped from V and 8 bases from J, the junction kept 12 bases outside the gene matches. The CDR3 sequence is CASHPGQGASRGYTF. The DNA for the CDR3 is TGTGCCAGCCACCCGGGACAGGGGGCATCGCGAGGCTACACCTTC. The variable domain in full, with the rest retrieved from reference TRBV7-9 and TRBJ1-2, is DTGVSQNPRHKITKRGQNVTFRCDPISEHNRLYWYRQTLGQGPEFLTYFQNEAQLEKSRLLSDRFSAERPKGSFSTLEIQRTEQGDSAMYLCASHPGQGASRGYTFGSGTRLTVV.